The 14 T cell receptor beta chains presented below share a single source sample, sequenced in a study of blood T cell repertoires in COVID-19. Method: immunoSEQ multiplex PCR; TCRdb's copy keeps in-frame clones and lacks some. The repertoire holds approximately 180,000 clones, 87% seen once, with roughly 21% in the top ten. The sequenced material came from peripheral blood. These receptors originate from a man in his sixties with active or convalescent COVID-19.

This sequence joins TRBV2 and TRBJ2-3; 8 bases agree with TRBD2. With V trimmed by 2 bases and J by 2 bases, 6 bases remained unmatched. The germline V gene encodes CDR1 SNHLY and CDR2 FYNNEI. CDR3 length equals 16 residues. The CDR3 loop is CASSENGGAVTDTQYF. DNA for the CDR3: TGTGCCAGCAGTGAAAACGGGGGGGCGGTCACAGATACGCAGTATTTT.

The chain employs TRBV11-1 and TRBJ2-2; the D gene is possibly TRBD2 (5 bases). Deletions cut 1 base from V and 2 bases from J, with 11 bases between. CDR1 is SGHAT, CDR2 FQDESV, per germline (reference sequence). The CDR3 totals 16 residues. CDR3 nucleotide sequence: TGTGCCAGCAGCTTAGATCGAGAGGGAAACACCGGGGAGCTGTTTTTT. It codes for CASSLDREGNTGELFF.

This clone came up a few times. The chain recombines TRBV2 with TRBJ1-2; 7 nucleotides line up with TRBD1. V dropped 5 bases and J dropped 4; count of bases not matched to a gene: 10. Germline V gene sequence: CDR1 SNHLY, CDR2 FYNNEI. The CDR3 length is 15 residues. The DNA for the CDR3 is TGTGCCAGCAGTTCACAGGGGCCCGCGGGCTATGGCTACACCTTC. Translating gives CASSSQGPAGYGYTF.

The rearrangement uses TRBV11-2 and TRBJ1-1; the D is unclear. The V end lost 5 bases, the J end lost 5 bases, and 12 bases lay between the germline ends. The CDR3 has 13 amino acids. Germline CDR1 SGHAT, CDR2 FQNNGV. CDR3 coding DNA: TGTGCCAGCAGCCCCTACTCGCGGACTGAAGCTTTCTTT. It specifies CASSPYSRTEAFF.

V gene TRBV2 combines with J gene TRBJ2-3; perhaps TRBD1 as D (6 bases). Germline assignment: CDR1 SNHLY and CDR2 FYNNEI. V was clipped by 1 base and J by 4 bases, with 9 bases between them. The CDR3 is 14 residues long. The DNA for the CDR3 is TGTGCCAGCAGTGAAGTTACAGGGTCAGATACGCAGTATTTT. As protein: CASSEVTGSDTQYF. Using reference TRBV2 and TRBJ2-3 for the parts outside the CDR3, the full variable domain is EPEVTQTPSHQVTQMGQEVILRCVPISNHLYFYWYRQILGQKVEFLVSFYNNEISEKSEIFDDQFSVERPDGSNFTLKIRSTKLEDSAMYFCASSEVTGSDTQYFGPGTRLTVL.

The chain carries TRBV5-1 and TRBJ2-1, with 9 bases lining up with TRBD2. Germline V CDR1 and CDR2: SGHRS, YFSETQ. The CDR3 contains 14 residues. With 2 bases clipped from V and 9 bases from J, the junction kept 6 bases outside the gene matches. The chain's CDR3 is CASSFERGEGEQFF. CDR3 bases: TGCGCCAGCAGCTTCGAGCGGGGGGAAGGTGAGCAGTTCTTC. Variable domain in full (rest from reference TRBV5-1 and TRBJ2-1): KAGVTQTPRYLIKTRGQQVTLSCSPISGHRSVSWYQQTPGQGLQFLFEYFSETQRNKGNFPGRFSGRQFSNSRSEMNVSTLELGDSALYLCASSFERGEGEQFFGPGTRLTVL.

J is TRBJ2-3 and V is TRBV2; unclear D gene. The V and J ends lost 6 bases and 2 bases respectively, with 6 bases between them. This CDR3 has 12 residues. Germline CDR1 is SNHLY and CDR2 is FYNNEI. CDR3 DNA sequence: TGTGCCAGCAGCCTCTACACAGATACGCAGTATTTT. This encodes CASSLYTDTQYF.

In DNA, the CDR3 is TGTGCCAGCAGCCTGGGACAGGGGGTAGGAGAGACCCAGTACTTC. Translating gives CASSLGQGVGETQYF. V and J are TRBV5-4 and TRBJ2-5; 11 bases are shared with TRBD1. V gave up 4 bases and J gave up 4 bases; unmatched junction bases: 6. The germline V gene encodes CDR1 SGHNT and CDR2 YYREEE (reference sequence). CDR3 length equals 15 residues.

CDR3 bases: TGTGCCAGCAGTGACATCGGCTCTAGGAACACTGAAGCTTTCTTT. This codes for CASSDIGSRNTEAFF. The gene calls are TRBV6-1 and TRBJ1-1; the D is unclear. The CDR3 covers 15 residues. Trimming stripped 3 bases from V and 1 base from J, with 12 bases between. Germline V CDR1 and CDR2: MNHNS, SASEGT.

The CDR3 reads CASSSGMYEQYF. CDR3 nucleotides: TGTGCCAGCAGCTCCGGGATGTACGAGCAGTACTTC. V and J are TRBV11-2 and TRBJ2-7; TRBD2 might be the D (5 bases). Trimming left V 4 bases short and J 4 bases short, with 8 bases between. CDR3 length equals 12 residues. Germline lookup yields CDR1 SGHAT and CDR2 FQNNGV.

The J gene is TRBJ2-1, the V gene TRBV12-3 or TRBV12-4; 8 bases match TRBD1. There are 13 residues in the CDR3. V trimming: 5 bases; J trimming: 7 bases; junction bases outside the gene matches: 4. The CDR3 region is CASSGQGGNEQFF. The CDR3 nucleotides read TGTGCCAGCAGTGGACAGGGAGGTAATGAGCAGTTCTTC.

This chain uses TRBV19 with TRBJ1-4; unclear D gene. Looked up from germline, CDR1 is LNHDA and CDR2 is SQIVND (reference sequence). The CDR3 runs to 15 residues. The V end was cut by 5 bases, the J end by 3 bases, with 13 bases between. CDR3 loop: CASSDIRGPNEKLFF. CDR3 coding DNA: TGTGCCAGTAGTGACATACGGGGTCCTAATGAAAAACTGTTTTTT.

The CDR3 protein is CASKDPGSTNVLTF. In DNA, the CDR3 is TGTGCCAGTAAGGATCCAGGCTCAACCAACGTCCTGACTTTC. The rearrangement joins TRBV19 to TRBJ2-6; D not resolved. CDR3 length: 14 residues. Trimming removed 7 bases at V and 8 bases at J, with 15 bases between. Germline CDR1 and CDR2: LNHDA and SQIVND (reference sequence).

The chain joins TRBV4-1 to TRBJ1-6; D is unresolved. The germline V gene encodes CDR1 MGHRA and CDR2 YSYEKL. V lost 0 bases, J lost 6 bases, and 6 bases lay in between. The CDR3 totals 14 residues. In DNA, the CDR3 is TGCGCCAGCAGCCAAGATGAGGCTAATTCACCCCTCCACTTT. Encoded protein: CASSQDEANSPLHF.